What follows is one T cell receptor beta chain and its context. A J-beta primer mix and a sample-barcoded 5' primer were used in a second PCR of roughly 6 to 12 cycles. TCRdb analysed the 5' RACE reads with MiXCR anew, one entry per CDR3 protein. The top ten clones hold approximately 20% of a sample with about 800,000 distinct CDR3 sequences, about three fifths of them seen once. These data belong to a study of blood T cells in healthy people across ages. Trimming cost V 4 bases and J 3 bases, with 17 bases left between them. The germline V gene has CDR1 SGDLS and CDR2 YYNGEE. This CDR3 comprises 15 residues.

Sequencing was done on a sample of blood. This TCR was sampled from a man aged 25 to 40 in good health. The chain is built from TRBV9 and TRBJ2-7, with D tentatively TRBD1 (6 bases). The CDR3 spells CASSPWTESRYEQYF. The CDR3 DNA reads as TGTGCCAGCAGCCCCTGGACAGAGTCACGCTACGAGCAGTACTTC.